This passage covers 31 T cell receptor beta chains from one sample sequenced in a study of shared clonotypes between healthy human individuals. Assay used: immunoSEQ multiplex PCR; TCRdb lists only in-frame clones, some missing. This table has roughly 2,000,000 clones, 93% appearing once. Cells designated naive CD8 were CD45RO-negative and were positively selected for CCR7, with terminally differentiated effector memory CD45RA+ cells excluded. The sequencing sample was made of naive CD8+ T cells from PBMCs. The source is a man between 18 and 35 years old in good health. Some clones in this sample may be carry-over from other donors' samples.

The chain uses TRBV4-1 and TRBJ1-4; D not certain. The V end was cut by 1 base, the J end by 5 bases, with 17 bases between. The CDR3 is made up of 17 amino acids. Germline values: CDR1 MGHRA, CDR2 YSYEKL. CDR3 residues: CASSQALTGMDNEKLFF. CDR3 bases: TGCGCCAGCAGCCAAGCTCTCACCGGGATGGACAATGAAAAACTGTTTTTT.

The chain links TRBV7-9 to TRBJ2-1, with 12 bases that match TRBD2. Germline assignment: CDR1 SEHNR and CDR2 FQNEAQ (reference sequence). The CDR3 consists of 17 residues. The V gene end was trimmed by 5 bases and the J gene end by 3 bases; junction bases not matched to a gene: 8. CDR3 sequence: CASSTRTSGAIYNEQFF. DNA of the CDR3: TGTGCCAGCAGCACCCGGACTAGCGGGGCGATCTACAATGAGCAGTTCTTC.

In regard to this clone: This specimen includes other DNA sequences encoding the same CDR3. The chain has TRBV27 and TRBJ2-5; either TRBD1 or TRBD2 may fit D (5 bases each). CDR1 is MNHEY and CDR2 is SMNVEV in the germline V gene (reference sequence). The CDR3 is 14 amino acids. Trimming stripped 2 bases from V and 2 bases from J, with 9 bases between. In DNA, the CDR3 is TGTGCCAGCAGTTTAGGGACGAGGCAAGAGACCCAGTACTTC. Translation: CASSLGTRQETQYF.

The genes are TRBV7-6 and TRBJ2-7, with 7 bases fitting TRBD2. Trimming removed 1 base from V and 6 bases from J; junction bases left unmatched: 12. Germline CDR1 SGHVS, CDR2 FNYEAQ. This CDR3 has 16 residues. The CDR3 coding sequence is TGTGCCAGCAGCTTAGGTTTAGAGGGAGGGCCAGCCGAGCAGTACTTC. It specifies CASSLGLEGGPAEQYF. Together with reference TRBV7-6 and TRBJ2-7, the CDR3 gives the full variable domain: GAGVSQSPRYKVTKRGQDVALRCDPISGHVSLYWYRQALGQGPEFLTYFNYEAQQDKSGLPNDRFSAERPEGSISTLTIQRTEQRDSAMYRCASSLGLEGGPAEQYFGPGTRLTVT.

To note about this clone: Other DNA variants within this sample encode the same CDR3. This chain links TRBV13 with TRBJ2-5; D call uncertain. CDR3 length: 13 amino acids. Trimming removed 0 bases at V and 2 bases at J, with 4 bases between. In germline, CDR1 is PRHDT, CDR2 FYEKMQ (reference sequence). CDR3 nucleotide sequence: TGTGCCAGCAGCTTAGGGAGGCAAGAGACCCAGTACTTC. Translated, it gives CASSLGRQETQYF.

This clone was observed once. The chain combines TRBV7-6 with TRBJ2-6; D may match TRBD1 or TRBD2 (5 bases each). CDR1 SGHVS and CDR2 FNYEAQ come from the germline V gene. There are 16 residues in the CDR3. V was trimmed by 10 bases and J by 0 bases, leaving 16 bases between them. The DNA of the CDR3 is TGTGCCATCGCCGGGACGCACAGCTCTGGGGCCAACGTCCTGACTTTC. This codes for CAIAGTHSSGANVLTF.

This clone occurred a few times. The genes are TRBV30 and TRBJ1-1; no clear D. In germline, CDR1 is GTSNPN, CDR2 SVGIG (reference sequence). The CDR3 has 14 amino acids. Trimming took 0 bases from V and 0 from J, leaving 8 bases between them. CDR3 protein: CAWSVFGVNTEAFF. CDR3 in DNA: TGTGCCTGGAGTGTATTCGGTGTGAACACTGAAGCTTTCTTT.

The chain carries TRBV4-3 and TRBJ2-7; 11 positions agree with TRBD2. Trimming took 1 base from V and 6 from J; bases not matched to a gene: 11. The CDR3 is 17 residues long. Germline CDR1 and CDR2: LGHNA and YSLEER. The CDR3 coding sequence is TGCGCCAGCAGCCAAGGTATAGCGGGAGGGCCTCCTATCGAGCAGTACTTC. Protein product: CASSQGIAGGPPIEQYF.

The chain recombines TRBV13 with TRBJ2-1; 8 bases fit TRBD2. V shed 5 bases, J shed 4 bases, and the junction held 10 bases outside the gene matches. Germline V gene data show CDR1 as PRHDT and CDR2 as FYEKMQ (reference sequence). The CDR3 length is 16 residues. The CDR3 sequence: CASSPTRAGGYNEQFF. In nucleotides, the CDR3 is TGTGCCAGCAGCCCCACGCGGGCGGGGGGATACAATGAGCAGTTCTTC.

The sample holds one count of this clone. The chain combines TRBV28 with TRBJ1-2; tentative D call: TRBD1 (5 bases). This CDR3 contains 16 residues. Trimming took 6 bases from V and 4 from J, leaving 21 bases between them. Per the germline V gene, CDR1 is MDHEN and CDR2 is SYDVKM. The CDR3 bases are TGTGCCAGCAGCCCTCGTACAGAGGGGTACAGCTATGGCTACACCTTC. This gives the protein CASSPRTEGYSYGYTF.

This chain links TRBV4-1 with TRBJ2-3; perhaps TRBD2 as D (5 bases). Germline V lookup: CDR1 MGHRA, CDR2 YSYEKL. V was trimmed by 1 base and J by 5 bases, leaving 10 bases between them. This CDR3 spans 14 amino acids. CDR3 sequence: CASSQAAEEDTQYF. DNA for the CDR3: TGCGCCAGCAGCCAAGCCGCGGAGGAAGATACGCAGTATTTT.

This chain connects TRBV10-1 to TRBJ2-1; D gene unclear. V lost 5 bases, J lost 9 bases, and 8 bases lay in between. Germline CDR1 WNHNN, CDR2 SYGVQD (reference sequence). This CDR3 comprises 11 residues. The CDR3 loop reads CASSSSGEQFF. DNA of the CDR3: TGCGCCAGCAGTTCTTCCGGTGAGCAGTTCTTC.

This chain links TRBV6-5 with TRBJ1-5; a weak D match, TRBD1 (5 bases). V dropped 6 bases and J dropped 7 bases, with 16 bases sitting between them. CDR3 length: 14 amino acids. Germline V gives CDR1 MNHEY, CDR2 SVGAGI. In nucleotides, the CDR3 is TGTGCCAGCAGCCCCATAAAGGGGAACCAGCCCCAGCATTTT. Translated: CASSPIKGNQPQHF.

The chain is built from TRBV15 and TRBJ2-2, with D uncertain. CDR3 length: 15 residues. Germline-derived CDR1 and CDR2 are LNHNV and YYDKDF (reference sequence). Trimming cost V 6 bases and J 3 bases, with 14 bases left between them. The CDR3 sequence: CATRDLRKDTGELFF. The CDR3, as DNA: TGTGCCACCAGGGACCTCAGAAAGGACACCGGGGAGCTGTTTTTT.

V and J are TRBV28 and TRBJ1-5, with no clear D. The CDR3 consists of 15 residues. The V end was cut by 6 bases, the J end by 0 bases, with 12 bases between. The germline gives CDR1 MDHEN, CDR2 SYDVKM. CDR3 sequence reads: CASSPLRASNQPQHF. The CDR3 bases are TGTGCCAGCAGCCCGCTCCGCGCTAGCAATCAGCCCCAGCATTTT. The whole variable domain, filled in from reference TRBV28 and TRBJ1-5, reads DVKVTQSSRYLVKRTGEKVFLECVQDMDHENMFWYRQDPGLGLRLIYFSYDVKMKEKGDIPEGYSVSREKKERFSLILESASTNQTSMYLCASSPLRASNQPQHFGDGTRLSIL.

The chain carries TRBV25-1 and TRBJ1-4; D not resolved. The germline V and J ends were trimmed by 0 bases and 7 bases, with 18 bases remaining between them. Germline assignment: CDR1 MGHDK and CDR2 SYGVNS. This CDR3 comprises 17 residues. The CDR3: CASSEYIPDPSGEKLFF. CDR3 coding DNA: TGTGCCAGCAGTGAATACATTCCGGATCCTAGCGGTGAAAAACTGTTTTTT.

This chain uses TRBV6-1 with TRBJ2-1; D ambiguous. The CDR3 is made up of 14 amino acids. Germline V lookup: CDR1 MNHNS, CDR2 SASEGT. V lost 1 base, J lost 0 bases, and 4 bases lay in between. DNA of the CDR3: TGTGCCAGCAGTGAAGGGAGCTCCTACAATGAGCAGTTCTTC. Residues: CASSEGSSYNEQFF.

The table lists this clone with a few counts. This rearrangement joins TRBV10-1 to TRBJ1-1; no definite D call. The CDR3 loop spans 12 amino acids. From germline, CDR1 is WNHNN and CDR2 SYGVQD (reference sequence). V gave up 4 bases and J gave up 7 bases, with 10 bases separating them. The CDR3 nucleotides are TGCGCCAGCAGTGTGGGAGTATGTGAAGCTTTCTTT. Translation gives CASSVGVCEAFF.

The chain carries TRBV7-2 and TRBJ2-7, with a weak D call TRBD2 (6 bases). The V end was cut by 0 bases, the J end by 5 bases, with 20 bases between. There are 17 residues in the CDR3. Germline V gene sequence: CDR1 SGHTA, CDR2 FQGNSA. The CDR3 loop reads CASSLASGVLVTNEQYF. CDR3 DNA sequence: TGTGCCAGCAGCTTAGCCTCGGGGGTGCTAGTAACGAACGAGCAGTACTTC.

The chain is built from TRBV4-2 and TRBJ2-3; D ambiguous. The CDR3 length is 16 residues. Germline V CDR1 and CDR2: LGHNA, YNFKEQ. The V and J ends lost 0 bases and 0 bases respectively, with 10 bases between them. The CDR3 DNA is TGTGCCAGCAGCCAAGATTTGCCCGCAAGCACAGATACGCAGTATTTT. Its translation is CASSQDLPASTDTQYF.

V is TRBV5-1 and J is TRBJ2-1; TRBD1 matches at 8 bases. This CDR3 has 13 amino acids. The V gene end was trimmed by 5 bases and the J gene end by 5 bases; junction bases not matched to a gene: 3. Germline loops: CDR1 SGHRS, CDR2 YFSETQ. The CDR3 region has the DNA TGCGCCAGCAGACCGGACAGGGACAATGAGCAGTTCTTC. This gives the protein CASRPDRDNEQFF.

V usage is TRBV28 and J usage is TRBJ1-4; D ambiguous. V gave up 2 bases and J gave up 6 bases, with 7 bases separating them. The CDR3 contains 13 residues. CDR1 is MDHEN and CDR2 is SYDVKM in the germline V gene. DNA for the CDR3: TGTGCCAGCAGTTTAACGGGTTATGAAAAACTGTTTTTT. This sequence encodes CASSLTGYEKLFF.

CDR3 region: CASSVVAAVSSYNEQFF. The DNA for the CDR3 is TGTGCCAGCAGCGTAGTGGCAGCGGTGAGCTCCTACAATGAGCAGTTCTTC. The chain uses TRBV9 and TRBJ2-1; weak D call: TRBD2 (5 bases). Germline CDR1 reads SGDLS; CDR2 reads YYNGEE. The CDR3 consists of 17 residues. V was trimmed by 0 bases and J by 0 bases, leaving 13 bases between them.

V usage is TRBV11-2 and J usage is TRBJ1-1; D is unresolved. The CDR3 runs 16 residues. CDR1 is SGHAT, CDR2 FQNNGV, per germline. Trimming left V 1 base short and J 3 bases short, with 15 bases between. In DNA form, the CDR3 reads TGTGCCAGCAGCTTAGGTTTAGGGCTAGGGTACACTGAAGCTTTCTTT. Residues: CASSLGLGLGYTEAFF.

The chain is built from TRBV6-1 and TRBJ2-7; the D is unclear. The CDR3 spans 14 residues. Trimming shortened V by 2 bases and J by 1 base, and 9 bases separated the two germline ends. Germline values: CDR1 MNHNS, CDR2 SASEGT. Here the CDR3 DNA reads TGTGCCAGCAGTGAAAAGGTCCAATCCTACGAGCAGTACTTC. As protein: CASSEKVQSYEQYF.

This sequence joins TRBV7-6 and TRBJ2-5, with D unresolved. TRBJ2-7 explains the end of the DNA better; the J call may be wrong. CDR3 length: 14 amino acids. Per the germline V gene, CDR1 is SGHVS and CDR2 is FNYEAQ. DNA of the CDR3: TGTGCCAGCAGCTTATTGGCTAGCTCCTACGAGCAGTACTTC. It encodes CASSLLASSYEQYF.

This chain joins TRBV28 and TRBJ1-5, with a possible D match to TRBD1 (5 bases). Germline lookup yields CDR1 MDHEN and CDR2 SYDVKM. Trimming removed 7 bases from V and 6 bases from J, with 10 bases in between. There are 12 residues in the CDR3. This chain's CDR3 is CASTQGLQPQHF. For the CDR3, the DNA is TGTGCCAGCACGCAGGGCCTTCAGCCCCAGCATTTT.

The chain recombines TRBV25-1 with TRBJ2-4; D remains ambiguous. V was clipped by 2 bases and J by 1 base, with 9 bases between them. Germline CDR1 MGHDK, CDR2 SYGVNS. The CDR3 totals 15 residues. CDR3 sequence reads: CASSEGVRAKNIQYF. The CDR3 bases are TGTGCCAGCAGTGAAGGGGTTCGGGCCAAAAACATTCAGTACTTC.

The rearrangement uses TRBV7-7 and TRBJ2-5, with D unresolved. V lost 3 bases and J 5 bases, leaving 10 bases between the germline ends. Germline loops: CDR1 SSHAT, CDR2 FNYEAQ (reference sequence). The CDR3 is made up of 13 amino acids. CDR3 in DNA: TGTGCCAGCAGCTTCTCTGTTGGGGAGACCCAGTACTTC. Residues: CASSFSVGETQYF.

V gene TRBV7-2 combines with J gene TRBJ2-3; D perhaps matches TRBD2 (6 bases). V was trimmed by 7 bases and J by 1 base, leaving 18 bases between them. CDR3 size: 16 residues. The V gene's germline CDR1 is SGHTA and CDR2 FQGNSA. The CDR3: CASTLDLQRGTDTQYF. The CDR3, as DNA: TGTGCCAGCACCTTGGACCTACAGCGGGGCACAGATACGCAGTATTTT.

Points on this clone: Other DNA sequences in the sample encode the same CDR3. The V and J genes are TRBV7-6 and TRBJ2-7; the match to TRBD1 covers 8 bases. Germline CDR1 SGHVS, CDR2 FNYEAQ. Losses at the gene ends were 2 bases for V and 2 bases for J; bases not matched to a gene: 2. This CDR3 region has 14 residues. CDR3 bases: TGTGCCAGCAGCTTAATACAGGGGGCCTACGAGCAGTACTTC. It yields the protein CASSLIQGAYEQYF.